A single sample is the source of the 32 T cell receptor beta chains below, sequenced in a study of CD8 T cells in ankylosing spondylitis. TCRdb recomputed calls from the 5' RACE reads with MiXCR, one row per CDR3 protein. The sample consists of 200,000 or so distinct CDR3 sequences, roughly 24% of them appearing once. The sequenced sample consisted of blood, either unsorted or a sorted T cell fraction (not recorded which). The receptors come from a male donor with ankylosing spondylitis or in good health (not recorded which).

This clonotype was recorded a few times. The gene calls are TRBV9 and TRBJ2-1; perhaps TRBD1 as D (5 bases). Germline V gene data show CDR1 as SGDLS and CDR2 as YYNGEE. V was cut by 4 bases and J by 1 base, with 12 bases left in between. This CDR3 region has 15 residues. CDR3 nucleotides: TGTGCCAGCAGCCCAGGGTTCTTTTCCTACAATGAGCAGTTCTTC. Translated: CASSPGFFSYNEQFF.

CDR3 in amino acids: CASSYRTEISNQPQHF. The CDR3 region has the DNA TGTGCCAGCAGTTACAGGACGGAAATTAGCAATCAGCCCCAGCATTTT. The rearrangement uses TRBV6-5 and TRBJ1-5; D unclear. The CDR3 is made up of 16 amino acids. Germline V gene lookup returns CDR1 MNHEY and CDR2 SVGAGI. V lost 2 bases and J lost 0, with 11 bases in between.

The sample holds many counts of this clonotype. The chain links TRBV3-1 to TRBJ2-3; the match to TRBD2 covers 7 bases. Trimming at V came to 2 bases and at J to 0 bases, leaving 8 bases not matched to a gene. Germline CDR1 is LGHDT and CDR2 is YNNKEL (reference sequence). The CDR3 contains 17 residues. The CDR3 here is CASSQYVSGTSTDTQYF. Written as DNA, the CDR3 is TGTGCCAGCAGCCAATATGTCAGCGGGACTAGCACAGATACGCAGTATTTT.

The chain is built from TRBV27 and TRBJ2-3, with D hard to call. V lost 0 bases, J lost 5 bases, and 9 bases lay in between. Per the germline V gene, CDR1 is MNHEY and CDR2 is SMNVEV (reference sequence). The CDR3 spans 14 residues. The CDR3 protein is CASSLSQKGDTQYF. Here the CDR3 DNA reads TGTGCCAGCAGTTTATCGCAAAAGGGAGATACGCAGTATTTT.

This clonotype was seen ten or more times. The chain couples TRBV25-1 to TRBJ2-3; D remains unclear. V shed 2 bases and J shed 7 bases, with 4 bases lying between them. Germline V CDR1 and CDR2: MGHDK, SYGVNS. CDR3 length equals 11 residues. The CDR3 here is CASSEGYTQYF. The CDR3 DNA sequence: TGTGCCAGCAGTGAAGGGTATACGCAGTATTTT.

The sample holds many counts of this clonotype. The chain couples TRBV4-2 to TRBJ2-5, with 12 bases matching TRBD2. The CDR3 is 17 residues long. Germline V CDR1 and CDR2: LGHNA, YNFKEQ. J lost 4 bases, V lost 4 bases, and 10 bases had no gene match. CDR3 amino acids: CASSLEATSGSVETQYF. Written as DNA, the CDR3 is TGTGCCAGCAGCCTAGAGGCGACTAGCGGGAGTGTAGAGACCCAGTACTTC.

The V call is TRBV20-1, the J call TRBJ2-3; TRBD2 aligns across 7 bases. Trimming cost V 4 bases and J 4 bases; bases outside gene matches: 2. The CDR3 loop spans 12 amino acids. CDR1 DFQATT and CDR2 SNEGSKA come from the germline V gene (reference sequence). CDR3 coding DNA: TGCAGTGCTACAGGGAGGGCAGATACGCAGTATTTT. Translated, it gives CSATGRADTQYF.

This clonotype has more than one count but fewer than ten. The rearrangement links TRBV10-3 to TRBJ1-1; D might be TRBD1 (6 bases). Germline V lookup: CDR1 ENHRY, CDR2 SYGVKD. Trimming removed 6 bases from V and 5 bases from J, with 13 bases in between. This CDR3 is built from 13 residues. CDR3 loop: CAIRQGPGTEAFF. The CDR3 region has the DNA TGTGCCATCAGACAGGGACCGGGGACTGAAGCTTTCTTT.

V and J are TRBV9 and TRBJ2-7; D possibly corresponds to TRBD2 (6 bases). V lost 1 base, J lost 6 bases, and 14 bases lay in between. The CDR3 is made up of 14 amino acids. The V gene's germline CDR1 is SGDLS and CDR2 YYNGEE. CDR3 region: CASSVSPGESEQYF. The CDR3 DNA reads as TGTGCCAGCAGCGTATCGCCGGGAGAAAGCGAGCAGTACTTC.

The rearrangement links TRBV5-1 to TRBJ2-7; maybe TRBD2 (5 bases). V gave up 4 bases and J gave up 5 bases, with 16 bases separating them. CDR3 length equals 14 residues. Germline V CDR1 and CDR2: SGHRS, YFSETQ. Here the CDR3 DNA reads TGCGCCAGCAGCCCGGGGTCGGTATTCCACGAGCAGTACTTC. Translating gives CASSPGSVFHEQYF.

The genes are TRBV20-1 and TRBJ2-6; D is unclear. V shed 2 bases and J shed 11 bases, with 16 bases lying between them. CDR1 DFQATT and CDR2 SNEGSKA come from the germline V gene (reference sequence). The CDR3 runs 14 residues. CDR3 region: CSARLPWQRDVLTF. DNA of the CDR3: TGCAGTGCTAGACTTCCCTGGCAGCGCGACGTCCTGACTTTC.

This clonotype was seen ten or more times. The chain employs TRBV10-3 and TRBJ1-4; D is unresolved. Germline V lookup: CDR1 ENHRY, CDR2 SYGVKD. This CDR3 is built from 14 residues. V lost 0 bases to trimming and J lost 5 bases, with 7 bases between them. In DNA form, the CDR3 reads TGTGCCATCAGTGAGTCTAGGCTCAATGAAAAACTGTTTTTT. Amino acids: CAISESRLNEKLFF.

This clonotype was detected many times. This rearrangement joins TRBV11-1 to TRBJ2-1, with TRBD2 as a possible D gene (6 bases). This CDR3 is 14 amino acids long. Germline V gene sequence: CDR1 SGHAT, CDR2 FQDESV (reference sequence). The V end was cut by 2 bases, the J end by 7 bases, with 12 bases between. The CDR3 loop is CASSLRELRNEQFF. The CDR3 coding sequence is TGTGCCAGCAGCTTACGGGAGCTGCGAAATGAGCAGTTCTTC.

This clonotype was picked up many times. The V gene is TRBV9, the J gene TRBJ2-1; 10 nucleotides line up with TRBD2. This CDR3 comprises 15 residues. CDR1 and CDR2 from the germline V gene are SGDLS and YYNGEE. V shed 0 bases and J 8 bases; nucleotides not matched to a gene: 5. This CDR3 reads CASSVDLAGEDEQFF. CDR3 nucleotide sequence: TGTGCCAGCAGCGTAGATCTAGCGGGAGAGGATGAGCAGTTCTTC.

In nucleotides, the CDR3 is TGCAGTGCTTTACGGGAAGGCACTGAAGCTTTCTTT. Translated: CSALREGTEAFF. The V and J genes are TRBV20-1 and TRBJ1-1; D is unclear. The V gene lost 5 bases and the J gene lost 4 bases, with 11 bases spanning the gap. CDR1 is DFQATT and CDR2 is SNEGSKA in the germline V gene (reference sequence). This CDR3 region has 12 residues.

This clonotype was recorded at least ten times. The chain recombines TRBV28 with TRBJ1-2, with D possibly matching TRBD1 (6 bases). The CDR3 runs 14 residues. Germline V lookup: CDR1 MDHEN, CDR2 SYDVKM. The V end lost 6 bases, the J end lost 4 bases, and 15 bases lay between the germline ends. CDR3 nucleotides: TGTGCCAGCAGAGAAACACAGGGAGGCTATGGCTACACCTTC. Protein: CASRETQGGYGYTF.

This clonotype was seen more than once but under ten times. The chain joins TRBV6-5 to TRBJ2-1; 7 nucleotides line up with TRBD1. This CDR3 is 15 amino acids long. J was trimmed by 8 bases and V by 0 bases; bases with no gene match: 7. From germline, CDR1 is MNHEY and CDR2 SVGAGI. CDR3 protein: CASSYSVRGFDEQFF. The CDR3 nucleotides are TGTGCCAGCAGTTACTCAGTCAGGGGGTTCGATGAGCAGTTCTTC.

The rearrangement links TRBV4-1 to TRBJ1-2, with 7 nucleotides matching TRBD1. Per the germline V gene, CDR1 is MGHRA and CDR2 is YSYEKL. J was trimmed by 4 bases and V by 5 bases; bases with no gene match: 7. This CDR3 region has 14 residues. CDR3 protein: CASSADRASYGYTF. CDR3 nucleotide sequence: TGCGCCAGCAGCGCCGACAGGGCGAGCTATGGCTACACCTTC.

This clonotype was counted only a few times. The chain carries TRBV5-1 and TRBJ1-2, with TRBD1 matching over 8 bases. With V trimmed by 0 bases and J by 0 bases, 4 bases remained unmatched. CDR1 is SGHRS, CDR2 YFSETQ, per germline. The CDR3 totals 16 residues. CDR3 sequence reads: CASSLGRTGSNYGYTF. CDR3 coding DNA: TGCGCCAGCAGCTTGGGCCGGACAGGGTCTAACTATGGCTACACCTTC.

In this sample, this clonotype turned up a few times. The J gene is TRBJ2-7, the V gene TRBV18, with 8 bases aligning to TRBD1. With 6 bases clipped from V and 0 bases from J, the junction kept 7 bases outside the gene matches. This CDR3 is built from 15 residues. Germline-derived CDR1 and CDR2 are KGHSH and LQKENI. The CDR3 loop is CASSQDRDASYEQYF. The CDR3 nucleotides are TGTGCCAGCTCCCAGGACAGGGATGCCTCCTACGAGCAGTACTTC.

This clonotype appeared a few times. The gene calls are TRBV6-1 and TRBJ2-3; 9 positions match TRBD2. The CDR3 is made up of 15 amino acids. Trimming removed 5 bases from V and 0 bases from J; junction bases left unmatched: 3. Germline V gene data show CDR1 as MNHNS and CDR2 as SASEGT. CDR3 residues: CASSNSGSSTDTQYF. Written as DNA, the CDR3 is TGTGCCAGCAGTAATAGCGGGAGTAGCACAGATACGCAGTATTTT.

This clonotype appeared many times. In DNA, the CDR3 is TGCAGCGTCCCGGGACTAGGCCTGTACGAGCAGTACTTC. Encoded protein: CSVPGLGLYEQYF. The chain uses TRBV29-1 and TRBJ2-7, with 8 nucleotides matching TRBD2. The CDR3 contains 13 residues. V lost 6 bases and J lost 4; bases outside the gene matches: 8. Germline V gene sequence: CDR1 SQVTM, CDR2 ANQGSEA.

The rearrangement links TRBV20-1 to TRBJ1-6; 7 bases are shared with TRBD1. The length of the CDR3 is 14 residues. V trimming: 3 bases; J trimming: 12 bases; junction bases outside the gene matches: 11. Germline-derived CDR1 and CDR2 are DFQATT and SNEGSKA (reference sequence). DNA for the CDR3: TGCAGTGCTAGTGTTCAGGGGGTTGATTTACCCCTCCACTTT. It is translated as CSASVQGVDLPLHF.

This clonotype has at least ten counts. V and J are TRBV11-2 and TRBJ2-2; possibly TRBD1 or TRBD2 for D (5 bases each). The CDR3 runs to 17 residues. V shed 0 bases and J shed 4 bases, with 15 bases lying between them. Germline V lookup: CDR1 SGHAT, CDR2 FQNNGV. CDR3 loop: CASSLDQVGTITGELFF. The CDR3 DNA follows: TGTGCCAGCAGCTTAGATCAGGTTGGGACCATCACCGGGGAGCTGTTTTTT.

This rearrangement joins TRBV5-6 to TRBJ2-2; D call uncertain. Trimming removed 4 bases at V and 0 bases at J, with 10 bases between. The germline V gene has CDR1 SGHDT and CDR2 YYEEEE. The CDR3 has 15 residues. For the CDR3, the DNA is TGTGCCAGCAGCCCGAACCGGGCGAACACCGGGGAGCTGTTTTTT. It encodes CASSPNRANTGELFF.

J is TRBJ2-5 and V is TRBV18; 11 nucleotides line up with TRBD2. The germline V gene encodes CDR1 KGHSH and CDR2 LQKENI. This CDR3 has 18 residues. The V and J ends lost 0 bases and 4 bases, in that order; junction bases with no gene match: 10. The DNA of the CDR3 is TGTGCCAGCTCACCACCGGGACTAGCGGCCAAGGGAGGAGAGACCCAGTACTTC. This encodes CASSPPGLAAKGGETQYF.

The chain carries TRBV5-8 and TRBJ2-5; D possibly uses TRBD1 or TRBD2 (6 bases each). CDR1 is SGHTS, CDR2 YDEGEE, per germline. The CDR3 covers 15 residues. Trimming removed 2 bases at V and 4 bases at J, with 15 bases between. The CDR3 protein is CASSFGGRGAETQYF. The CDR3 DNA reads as TGTGCCAGCAGCTTCGGGGGTAGGGGGGCAGAGACCCAGTACTTC.

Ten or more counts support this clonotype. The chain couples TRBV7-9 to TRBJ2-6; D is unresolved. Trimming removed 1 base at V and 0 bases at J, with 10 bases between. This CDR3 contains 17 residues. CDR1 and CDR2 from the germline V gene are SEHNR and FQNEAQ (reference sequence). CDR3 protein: CASSLVLGYSGANVLTF. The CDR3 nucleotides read TGTGCCAGCAGCTTAGTGTTAGGATACTCTGGGGCCAACGTCCTGACTTTC.

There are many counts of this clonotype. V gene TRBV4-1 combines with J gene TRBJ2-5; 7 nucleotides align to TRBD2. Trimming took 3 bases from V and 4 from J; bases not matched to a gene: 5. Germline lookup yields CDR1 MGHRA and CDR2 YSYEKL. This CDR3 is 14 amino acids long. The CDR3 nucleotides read TGCGCCAGCAGCCAGAGGGAGGGAGCAGAGACCCAGTACTTC. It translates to CASSQREGAETQYF.

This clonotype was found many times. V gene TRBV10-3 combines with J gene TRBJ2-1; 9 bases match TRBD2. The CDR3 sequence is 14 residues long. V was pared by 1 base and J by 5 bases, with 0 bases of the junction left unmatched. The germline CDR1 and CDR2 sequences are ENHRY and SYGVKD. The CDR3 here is CAISELAGDNEQFF. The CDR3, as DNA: TGTGCCATCAGTGAGTTAGCGGGAGACAATGAGCAGTTCTTC.

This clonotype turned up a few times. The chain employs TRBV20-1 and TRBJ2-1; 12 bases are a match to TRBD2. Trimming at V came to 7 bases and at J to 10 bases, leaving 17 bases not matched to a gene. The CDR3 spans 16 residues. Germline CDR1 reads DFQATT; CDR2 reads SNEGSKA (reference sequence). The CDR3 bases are TGCAGTGTCCCGAGGGCCGGACTAGCGGGGTCTGGGGAGCAGTTCTTC. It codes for CSVPRAGLAGSGEQFF.

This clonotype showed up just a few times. The DNA for the CDR3 is TGCAGTGCTAGAGACCTGACAGCCGCGGCTGAAGCTTTCTTT. Its protein product is CSARDLTAAAEAFF. This sequence joins TRBV20-1 and TRBJ1-1, with D tentatively TRBD1 (5 bases). This CDR3 contains 14 residues. V was cut by 0 bases and J by 6 bases, with 14 bases left in between. Per the germline V gene, CDR1 is DFQATT and CDR2 is SNEGSKA (reference sequence).